These 10 T cell receptor beta chains were sequenced from one sample in a study of graft-versus-host responses after intestinal transplantation (dated by TCRdb to the early 2020s). The time point label, as the study defines it: cells obtained before transplantation from donor or recipient. Antigens for these TCRs are unknown. The library was generated by the immunoSEQ multiplex PCR assay. TCRdb re-hosts the immuneACCESS table, in-frame sequences only. Its copies lack some clones; in the studies checked, an unresolved V gene accounts for under half of them, and the cause for the rest is not known. The sample has about 90,000 clones on record, just under 95% of them singletons. The ten largest account for less than 1.5% of the sample. The sequencing here drew on unstimulated CD8+ T cells sorted from spleen or lymph node cells, taken before transplant. These receptors came from a human donor who was the organ donor for an intestinal transplant.

This chain links TRBV28 with TRBJ2-3; TRBD2 matches at 8 bases. The germline gives CDR1 MDHEN, CDR2 SYDVKM. The junction had 11 bases not matched to a gene; V was cut back by 6 bases and J by 3 bases. The CDR3 is 16 amino acids. The CDR3 DNA reads TGTGCCAGCAGCCGGACTAGCTTCCACCTTACAGATACGCAGTATTTT. Its protein product is CASSRTSFHLTDTQYF.

This chain connects TRBV19 to TRBJ1-1, with TRBD1 matching 7 bases. V was clipped by 5 bases and J by 1 base; unmatched bases: 10. CDR1 and CDR2 (germline): LNHDA, SQIVND (reference sequence). The length of the CDR3 is 16 residues. This chain's CDR3 is CASSPGSAGGNTEAFF. CDR3 sequence (DNA): TGTGCCAGTAGTCCAGGATCAGCAGGGGGGAACACTGAAGCTTTCTTT.

The chain uses TRBV13 and TRBJ2-2; 10 nucleotides align to TRBD1. CDR1 PRHDT and CDR2 FYEKMQ come from the germline V gene (reference sequence). The CDR3 extends over 14 amino acids. Trimming at V came to 8 bases and at J to 5 bases, leaving 5 bases not matched to a gene. The CDR3, as DNA: TGTGCCAGCGGGCTGGGACAGGGGACCGGGGAGCTGTTTTTT. It yields the protein CASGLGQGTGELFF.

This sequence joins TRBV7-6 and TRBJ2-3; D is ambiguous. Germline CDR1 reads SGHVS; CDR2 reads FNYEAQ. Trimming removed 5 bases from V and 2 bases from J, with 14 bases in between. The CDR3 is made up of 15 amino acids. CDR3 DNA: TGTGCCAGCAGCCCAGGTCCCTACGCCACAGATACGCAGTATTTT. Its translation: CASSPGPYATDTQYF.

This clone was detected once. The chain carries TRBV6-4 and TRBJ1-1; no clear D gene. Per the germline V gene, CDR1 is MRHNA and CDR2 is SNTAGT. Trimming removed 3 bases from V and 6 bases from J, with 11 bases in between. This CDR3 has 13 amino acids. CDR3 sequence: CASSDSLGAEAFF. CDR3 nucleotides: TGTGCCAGCAGTGATTCCCTGGGCGCTGAAGCTTTCTTT.

The rearrangement links TRBV6-1 to TRBJ1-1; 7 nucleotides line up with TRBD1. V was pared by 8 bases and J by 3 bases, with 9 bases of the junction left unmatched. Germline assignment: CDR1 MNHNS and CDR2 SASEGT. The CDR3 totals 14 residues. CDR3 DNA sequence: TGTGCCAGCCCGGGGACAGCTGGAGACACTGAAGCTTTCTTT. It is translated as CASPGTAGDTEAFF.

This sequence joins TRBV6-1 and TRBJ2-1, with TRBD1 matching 7 bases. CDR1 MNHNS and CDR2 SASEGT come from the germline V gene. V lost 3 bases and J lost 7; bases outside the gene matches: 9. The CDR3 extends over 15 amino acids. CDR3 sequence (DNA): TGTGCCAGCAGTGACTATAGGGGGCCGGGGAATGAGCAGTTCTTC. This codes for CASSDYRGPGNEQFF.

The J gene is TRBJ2-4, the V gene TRBV2; TRBD2 aligns across 12 bases. Germline V lookup: CDR1 SNHLY, CDR2 FYNNEI. This CDR3 has 16 amino acids. V was pared by 5 bases and J by 7 bases, with 9 bases of the junction left unmatched. CDR3 DNA: TGTGCCAGCAGTCTGACTAGCGGGGGCCTGGGGAACATTCAGTACTTC. Amino acid sequence: CASSLTSGGLGNIQYF.

This chain uses TRBV7-6 with TRBJ2-1, with TRBD2 matching over 8 bases. In germline, CDR1 is SGHVS, CDR2 FNYEAQ. V trimming: 5 bases; J trimming: 3 bases; junction bases outside the gene matches: 9. The CDR3 sequence is 16 residues long. CDR3 in DNA: TGTGCCAGCAGCGGCGGCGGGGGGCAGGGCTACAATGAGCAGTTCTTC. Protein: CASSGGGGQGYNEQFF.

This chain links TRBV7-3 with TRBJ2-1; tentatively, D is TRBD1 (6 bases). The CDR3 length is 15 residues. V was cut by 3 bases and J by 2 bases, with 11 bases left in between. Germline loops: CDR1 SGHTA, CDR2 FQGTGA. CDR3 in DNA: TGTGCCAGCAGCTTTGTTGGGGGCGCCTACAATGAGCAGTTCTTC. Amino acids: CASSFVGGAYNEQFF.